Sequencing of this TCR beta chain was carried out in a study of blood T cell repertoires in COVID-19. As for the study in general: Italy, Spain and the United States were the sources of the convalescent and acute COVID-19 samples. T cells, B-cell-depleted T cells, or PBMCs provided the cDNA or gDNA that served as material.

The germline V and J ends were trimmed by 0 bases and 1 base, with 4 bases remaining between them. The CDR3 extends over 13 amino acids. CDR1 SGDLS and CDR2 YYNGEE come from the germline V gene. In the authors' methods: Amplification from reference gene primers served as the basis for estimated nucleated cell counts. TCRdb's table, derived via immunoSEQ multiplex PCR, lists solely in-frame clones and lacks some. V and J calls and clone size come straight from that table; D and trimming were deduced from the DNA. The sample shows 350,000 to 450,000 clones, approximately 81% of them seen only once. Specimen: peripheral blood. The TCR comes from a woman between 18 and 29 years old with acute or convalescent COVID-19. V usage is TRBV9 and J usage is TRBJ1-1; D is uncertain. CDR3 coding DNA: TGTGCCAGCAGCGTAGGTAAGAACACTGAAGCTTTCTTT. Translating it yields CASSVGKNTEAFF.